A selection of T cell receptor beta chains follows, all from one sample in a study of T cells in Graves' hyperthyroidism and ophthalmopathy. TCRdb itself ran the multiplex PCR reads through MiXCR, one entry per CDR3 protein. The data hold a few hundred thousand distinct CDR3 sequences, with 16% observed a single time. The sample consisted of blood. These receptors all come from a woman in her thirties or forties with Graves' ophthalmopathy. Each CDR3 is given with its conserved first and last residue. The D gene is left open where the match is weak. Clone sizes are given selectively: once, few, many, or a class where the clone is expanded.

cdr3_aa cdr3_nt j_call d_call clone_size cdr3_length v_call
CASSPTRGGETQHF TGTGCCAGCTCACCGACCAGGGGGGGAGAGACCCAGCACTTC TRBJ2-5 . once 14 TRBV18
CASGLSGSGNTIYF TGTGCTAGTGGTTTGAGTGGGTCCGGAAACACCATATATTTT TRBJ1-3 . many 14 TRBV12-5
CASSTGLAGFGELFF TGTGCCAGCAGCACGGGACTAGCGGGATTCGGGGAGCTGTTTTTT TRBJ2-2 TRBD2 . 15 TRBV7-2
CASSGLAEGYEQYF TGTGCCAGCAGTGGACTAGCGGAGGGCTACGAGCAGTACTTC TRBJ2-7 TRBD2 many 14 TRBV2
CSAPSTGRTPEFNQPQHF TGCAGCGCTCCTTCGACAGGGCGTACCCCTGAATTCAATCAGCCCCAGCATTTT TRBJ1-5 TRBD1 . 18 TRBV29-1
CASSQVQAGGDTEAFF TGCGCCAGCAGCCAAGTGCAGGCAGGGGGGGACACTGAAGCTTTCTTT TRBJ1-1 TRBD1 few 16 TRBV4-1
CASSGTGKTQYF TGTGCCAGCTCAGGTACAGGGAAGACCCAGTACTTC TRBJ2-5 . many 12 TRBV18
CAFSRSGELFF TGTGCCTTCTCCAGGAGCGGGGAGCTGTTTTTT TRBJ2-2 . . 11 TRBV30
CASSLSGGGVTGELFF TGTGCTAGCAGCTTATCGGGAGGAGGAGTAACCGGGGAGCTGTTTTTT TRBJ2-2 TRBD2 . 16 TRBV7-7
CASRNNRGEQYF TGCGCCAGCAGAAATAACAGGGGCGAGCAGTACTTC TRBJ2-7 TRBD1 . 12 TRBV10-2
CASSVGGWETQYF TGTGCCAGCAGCGTAGGAGGCTGGGAGACCCAGTACTTC TRBJ2-5 . few 13 TRBV9
CASSASSGGYYNEQFF TGTGCCAGCAGCGCCTCGAGCGGGGGTTACTACAATGAGCAGTTCTTC TRBJ2-1 TRBD2 . 16 TRBV7-8
CASRETGIKETQYF TGTGCCAGCCGGGAGACAGGAATTAAAGAGACCCAGTACTTC TRBJ2-5 . many 14 TRBV2
CASSETGGYPFF TGTGCCAGCAGCGAAACAGGGGGCTATCCGTTCTTC TRBJ2-1 TRBD1 . 12 TRBV13
CASSLDRGTEEQFF TGTGCCAGCAGCTTAGACAGGGGAACGGAGGAGCAGTTCTTC TRBJ2-1 TRBD1 . 14 TRBV7-3
CSTRRGQGVTANEKLFF TGCAGTACCCGACGGGGACAGGGAGTTACAGCTAATGAAAAACTGTTTTTT TRBJ1-4 TRBD1 . 17 TRBV20-1
CASSLGITETQYF TGTGCCAGCAGTTTAGGGATAACAGAGACCCAGTACTTC TRBJ2-5 . many 13 TRBV12-3/TRBV12-4
CAISESERNEQFF TGTGCCATCAGTGAGTCGGAGAGGAATGAGCAGTTCTTC TRBJ2-1 . many 13 TRBV10-3
CASSLGSGWGNQPQHF TGTGCCAGCAGCTTAGGGTCGGGCTGGGGGAATCAGCCCCAGCATTTT TRBJ1-5 . few 16 TRBV11-3
CASEGRRDRAYNEQFF TGTGCCAGCGAGGGGCGTAGGGACAGGGCTTACAATGAGCAGTTCTTC TRBJ2-1 TRBD1 few 16 TRBV3-1
CASSESQEGSEKLFF TGTGCCAGCAGTGAGTCGCAGGAAGGCAGTGAAAAACTGTTTTTT TRBJ1-4 . many 15 TRBV6-1
CASSPTPSLTDTQYF TGTGCCAGCAGCCCAACGCCCTCTCTCACAGATACGCAGTATTTT TRBJ2-3 . . 15 TRBV9
CASSFWTDTEAFF TGTGCCAGCAGTTTCTGGACAGACACTGAAGCTTTCTTT TRBJ1-1 . many 13 TRBV28
CASSLMEGYQPQHF TGTGCCAGCAGCTTAATGGAAGGTTATCAGCCCCAGCATTTT TRBJ1-5 . few 14 TRBV7-3
CASSFGSGNTEAFF TGTGCCAGCAGCTTTGGGTCAGGTAACACTGAAGCTTTCTTT TRBJ1-1 . many 14 TRBV7-8
CASSKRSGGDQPQHF TGTGCCAGCAGCAAACGATCAGGGGGGGATCAGCCCCAGCATTTT TRBJ1-5 TRBD1 many 15 TRBV3-1
CASSSSGLAGGTYNEQFF TGTGCCAGCAGTTCCTCGGGACTAGCGGGGGGAACCTACAATGAGCAGTTCTTC TRBJ2-1 TRBD2 . 18 TRBV27
CASGPEGHSMNTEAFF TGTGCCAGCGGTCCCGAGGGACACTCCATGAACACTGAAGCTTTCTTT TRBJ1-1 . few 16 TRBV6-1
CASSPDDARRGQYF TGTGCCAGCAGCCCTGACGACGCCAGGAGAGGACAGTACTTC TRBJ2-5 . few 14 TRBV12-3/TRBV12-4